The sample holds a few counts of the clone carrying this TCR beta chain. Sample-barcoded 5' priming and a J-beta primer mix drove a second PCR of roughly 7 to 11 cycles. TCRdb passed the 5' RACE reads through MiXCR, listing each CDR3 protein once. The data contain about 620,000 distinct CDR3 sequences, around 21% of them singletons. The CDR3 totals 15 residues. Trimming shortened V by 11 bases and J by 4 bases, and 21 bases separated the two germline ends. Germline-derived CDR1 and CDR2 are SGHVS and FQNEAQ. These data belong to a study of blood T cells in healthy people across ages. The clonotype originates from an older man in good health. The sequenced sample consisted of blood. The gene calls are TRBV7-8 and TRBJ2-4, with TRBD2 as a possible D gene (6 bases). CDR3 DNA sequence: TGTGCCGTTACAATGGACCGGGACTTTAAAAACATTCAGTACTTC. It is translated as CAVTMDRDFKNIQYF.